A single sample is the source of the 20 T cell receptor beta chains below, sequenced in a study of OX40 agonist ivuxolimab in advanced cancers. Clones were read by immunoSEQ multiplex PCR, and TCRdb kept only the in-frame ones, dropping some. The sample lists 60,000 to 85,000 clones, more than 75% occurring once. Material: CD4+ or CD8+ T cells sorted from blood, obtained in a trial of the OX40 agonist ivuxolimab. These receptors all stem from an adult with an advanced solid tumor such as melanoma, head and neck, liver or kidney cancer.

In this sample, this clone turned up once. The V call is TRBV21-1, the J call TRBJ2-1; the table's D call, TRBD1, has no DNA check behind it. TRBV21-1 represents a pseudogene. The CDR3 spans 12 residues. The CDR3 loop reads CASSKGGQEQFF. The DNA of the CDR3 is TGTGCCAGCAGCAAAGGAGGACAAGAGCAGTTCTTC.

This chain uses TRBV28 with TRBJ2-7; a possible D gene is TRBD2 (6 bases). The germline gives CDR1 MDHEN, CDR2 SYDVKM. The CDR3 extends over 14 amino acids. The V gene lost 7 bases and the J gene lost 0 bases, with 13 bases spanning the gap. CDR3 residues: CASTQIGGSYEQYF. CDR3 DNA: TGTGCCAGCACCCAAATCGGGGGCTCCTACGAGCAGTACTTC.

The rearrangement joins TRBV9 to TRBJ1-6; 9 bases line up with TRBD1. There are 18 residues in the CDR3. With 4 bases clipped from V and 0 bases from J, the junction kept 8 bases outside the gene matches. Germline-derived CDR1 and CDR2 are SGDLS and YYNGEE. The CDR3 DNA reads TGTGCCAGCAGCACCCGGGACAGGGACTACTCCTATAATTCACCCCTCCACTTT. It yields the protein CASSTRDRDYSYNSPLHF.

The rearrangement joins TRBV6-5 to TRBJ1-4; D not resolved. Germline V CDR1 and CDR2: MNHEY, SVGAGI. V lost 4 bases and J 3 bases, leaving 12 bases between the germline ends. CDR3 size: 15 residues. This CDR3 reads CASSSRRNPNEKLFF. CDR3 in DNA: TGTGCCAGCAGTTCCAGGCGAAACCCTAATGAAAAACTGTTTTTT.

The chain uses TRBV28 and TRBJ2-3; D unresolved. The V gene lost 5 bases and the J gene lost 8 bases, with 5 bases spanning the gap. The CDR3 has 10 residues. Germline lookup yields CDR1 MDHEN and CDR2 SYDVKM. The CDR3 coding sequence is TGTGCCAGCAGTCGACTTACGCAGTATTTT. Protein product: CASSRLTQYF.

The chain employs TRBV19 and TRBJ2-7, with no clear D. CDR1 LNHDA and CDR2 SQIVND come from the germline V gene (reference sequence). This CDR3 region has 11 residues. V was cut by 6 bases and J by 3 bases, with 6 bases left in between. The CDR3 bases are TGTGCCAGTAGCCCAGGCTACGAGCAGTACTTC. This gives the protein CASSPGYEQYF.

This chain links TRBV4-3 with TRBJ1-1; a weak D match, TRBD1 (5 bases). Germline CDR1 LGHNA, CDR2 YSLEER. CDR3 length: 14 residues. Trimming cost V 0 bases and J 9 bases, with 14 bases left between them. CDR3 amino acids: CASSQDRAGRKAFF. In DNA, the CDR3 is TGCGCCAGCAGCCAAGATCGGGCGGGACGGAAAGCTTTCTTT.

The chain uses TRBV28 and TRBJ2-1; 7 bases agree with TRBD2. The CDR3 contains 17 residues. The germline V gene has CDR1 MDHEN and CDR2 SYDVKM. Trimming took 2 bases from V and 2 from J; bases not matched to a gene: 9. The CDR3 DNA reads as TGTGCCAGCAGTTTACTTCCGGCGGGAGAGGCCTACAATGAGCAGTTCTTC. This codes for CASSLLPAGEAYNEQFF.

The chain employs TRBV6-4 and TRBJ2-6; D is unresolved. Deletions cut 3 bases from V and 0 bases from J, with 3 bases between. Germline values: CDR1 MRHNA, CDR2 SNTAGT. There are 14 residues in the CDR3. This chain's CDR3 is CASSELSGANVLTF. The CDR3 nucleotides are TGTGCCAGCAGTGAACTCTCTGGGGCCAACGTCCTGACTTTC.

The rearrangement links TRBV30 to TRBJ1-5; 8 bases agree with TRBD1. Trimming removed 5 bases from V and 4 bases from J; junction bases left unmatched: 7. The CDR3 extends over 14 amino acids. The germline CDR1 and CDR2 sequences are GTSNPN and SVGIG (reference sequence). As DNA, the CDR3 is TGTGCCTGGGATCAGGGGGCTGGGAATCAGCCCCAGCATTTT. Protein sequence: CAWDQGAGNQPQHF.

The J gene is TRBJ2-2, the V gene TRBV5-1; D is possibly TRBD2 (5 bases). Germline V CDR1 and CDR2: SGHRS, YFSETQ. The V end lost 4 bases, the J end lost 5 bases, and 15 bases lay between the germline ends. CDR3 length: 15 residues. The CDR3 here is CASSGELGITGELFF. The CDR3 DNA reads TGCGCCAGCAGCGGGGAGCTAGGAATTACCGGGGAGCTGTTTTTT.

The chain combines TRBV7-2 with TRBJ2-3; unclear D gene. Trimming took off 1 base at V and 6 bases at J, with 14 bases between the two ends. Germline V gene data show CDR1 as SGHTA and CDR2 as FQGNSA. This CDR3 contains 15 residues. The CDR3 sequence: CASSLGDSRADTQYF. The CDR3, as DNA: TGTGCCAGCAGCTTAGGGGATAGCCGAGCGGATACGCAGTATTTT.

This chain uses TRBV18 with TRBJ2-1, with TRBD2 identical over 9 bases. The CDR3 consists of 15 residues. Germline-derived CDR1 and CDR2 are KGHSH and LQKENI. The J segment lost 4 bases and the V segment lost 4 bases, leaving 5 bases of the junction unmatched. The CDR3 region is CASSLAGVRYNEQFF. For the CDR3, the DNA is TGTGCCAGCTCACTAGCGGGAGTACGTTACAATGAGCAGTTCTTC.

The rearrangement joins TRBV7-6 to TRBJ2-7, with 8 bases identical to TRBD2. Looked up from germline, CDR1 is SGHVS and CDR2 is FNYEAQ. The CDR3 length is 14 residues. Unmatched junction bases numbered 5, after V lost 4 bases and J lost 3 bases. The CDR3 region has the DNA TGTGCCAGCAGCTCGACCGGGACTAGCTACGAGCAGTACTTC. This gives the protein CASSSTGTSYEQYF.

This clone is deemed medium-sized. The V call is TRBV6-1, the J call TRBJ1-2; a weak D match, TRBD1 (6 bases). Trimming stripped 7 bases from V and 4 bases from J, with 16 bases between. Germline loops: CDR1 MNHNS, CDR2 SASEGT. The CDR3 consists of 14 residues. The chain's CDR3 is CASNLGGGLYGYTF. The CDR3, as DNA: TGTGCCAGCAATCTGGGAGGGGGACTCTATGGCTACACCTTC.

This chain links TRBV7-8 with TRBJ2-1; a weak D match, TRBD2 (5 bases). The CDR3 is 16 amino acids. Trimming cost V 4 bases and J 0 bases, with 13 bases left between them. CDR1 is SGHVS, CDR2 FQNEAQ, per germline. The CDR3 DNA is TGTGCCAGCAGCTCCTGGACTGAGAGCTCCTACAATGAGCAGTTCTTC. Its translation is CASSSWTESSYNEQFF.

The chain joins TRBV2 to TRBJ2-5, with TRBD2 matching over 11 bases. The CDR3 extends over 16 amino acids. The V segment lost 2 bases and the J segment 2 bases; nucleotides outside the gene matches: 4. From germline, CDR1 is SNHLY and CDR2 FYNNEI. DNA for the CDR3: TGTGCCAGCAGTGAATTAGGGACTAGCGGACAAGAGACCCAGTACTTC. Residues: CASSELGTSGQETQYF.

In nucleotides, the CDR3 is TGTGCCAGCGGGGGACGAAATAATTCACCCCTCCACTTT. Its protein product is CASGGRNNSPLHF. This chain links TRBV7-2 with TRBJ1-6, with D perhaps TRBD1 (5 bases). The CDR3 is made up of 13 amino acids. The germline CDR1 and CDR2 sequences are SGHTA and FQGNSA. The V and J ends lost 8 bases and 5 bases respectively, with 10 bases between them.

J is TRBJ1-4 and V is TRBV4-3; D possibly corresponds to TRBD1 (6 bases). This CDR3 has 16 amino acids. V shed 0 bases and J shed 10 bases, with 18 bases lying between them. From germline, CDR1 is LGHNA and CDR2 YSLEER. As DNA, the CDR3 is TGCGCCAGCAGCCAAGATCCTATAAAACAGGGACGAAAACTGTTTTTT. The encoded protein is CASSQDPIKQGRKLFF.

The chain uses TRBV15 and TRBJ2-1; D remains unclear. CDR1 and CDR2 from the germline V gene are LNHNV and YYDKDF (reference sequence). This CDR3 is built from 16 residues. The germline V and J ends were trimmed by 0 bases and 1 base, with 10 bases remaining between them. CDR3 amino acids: CATSREATDSYNEQFF. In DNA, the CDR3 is TGTGCCACCAGCAGAGAAGCGACTGATTCCTACAATGAGCAGTTCTTC.